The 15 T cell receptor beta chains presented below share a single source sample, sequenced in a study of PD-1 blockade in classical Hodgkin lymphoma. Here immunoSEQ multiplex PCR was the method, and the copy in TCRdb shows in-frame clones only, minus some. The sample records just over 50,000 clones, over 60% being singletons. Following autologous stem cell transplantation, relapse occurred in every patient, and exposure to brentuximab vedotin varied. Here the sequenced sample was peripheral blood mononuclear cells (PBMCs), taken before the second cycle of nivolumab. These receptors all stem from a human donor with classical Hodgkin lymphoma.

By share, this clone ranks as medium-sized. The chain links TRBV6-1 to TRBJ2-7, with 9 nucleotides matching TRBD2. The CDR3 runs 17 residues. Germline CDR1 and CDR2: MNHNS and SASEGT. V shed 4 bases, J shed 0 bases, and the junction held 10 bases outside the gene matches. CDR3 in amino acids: CASSGPGLASSSYEQYF. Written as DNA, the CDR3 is TGTGCCAGCAGTGGGCCGGGACTAGCATCGAGCTCCTACGAGCAGTACTTC.

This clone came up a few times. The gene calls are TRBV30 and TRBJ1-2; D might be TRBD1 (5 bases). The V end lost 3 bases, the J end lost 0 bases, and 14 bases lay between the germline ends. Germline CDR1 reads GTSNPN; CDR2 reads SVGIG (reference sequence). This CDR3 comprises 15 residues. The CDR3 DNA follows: TGTGCCTGGAGCCGGAGCAGGGAAACTAACTATGGCTACACCTTC. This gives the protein CAWSRSRETNYGYTF.

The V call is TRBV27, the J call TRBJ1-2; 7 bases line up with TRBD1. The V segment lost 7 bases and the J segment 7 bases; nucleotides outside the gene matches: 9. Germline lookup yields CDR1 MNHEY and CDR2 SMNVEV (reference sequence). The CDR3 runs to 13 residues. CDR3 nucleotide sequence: TGTGCCAGCACCGCCATAGAGGGGGCTGGCTACACCTTC. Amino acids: CASTAIEGAGYTF.

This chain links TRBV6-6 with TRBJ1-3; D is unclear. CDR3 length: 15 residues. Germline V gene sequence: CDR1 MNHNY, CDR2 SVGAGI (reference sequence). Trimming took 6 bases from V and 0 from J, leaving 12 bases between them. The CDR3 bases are TGTGCCAGCAGGGAGACTAGCGTCTCTGGAAACACCATATATTTT. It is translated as CASRETSVSGNTIYF.

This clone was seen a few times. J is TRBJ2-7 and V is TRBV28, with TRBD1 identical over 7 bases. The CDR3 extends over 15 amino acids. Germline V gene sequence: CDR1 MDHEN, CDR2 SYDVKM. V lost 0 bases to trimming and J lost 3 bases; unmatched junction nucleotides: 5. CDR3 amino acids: CASSLWGQQHYEQYF. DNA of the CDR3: TGTGCCAGCAGTTTATGGGGACAGCAACACTACGAGCAGTACTTC.

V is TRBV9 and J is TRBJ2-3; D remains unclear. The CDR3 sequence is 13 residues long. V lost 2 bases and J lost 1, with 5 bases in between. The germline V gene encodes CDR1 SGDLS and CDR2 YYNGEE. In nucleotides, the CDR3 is TGTGCCAGCAGCGTGCGCGGCACAGATACGCAGTATTTT. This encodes CASSVRGTDTQYF.

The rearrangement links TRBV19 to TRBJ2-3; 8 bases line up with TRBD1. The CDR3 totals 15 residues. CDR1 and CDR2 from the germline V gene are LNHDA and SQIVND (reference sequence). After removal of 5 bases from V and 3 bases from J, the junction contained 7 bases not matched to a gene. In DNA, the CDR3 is TGTGCCAGTAGTTCCCGGACAGGGAATACAGATACGCAGTATTTT. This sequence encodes CASSSRTGNTDTQYF.

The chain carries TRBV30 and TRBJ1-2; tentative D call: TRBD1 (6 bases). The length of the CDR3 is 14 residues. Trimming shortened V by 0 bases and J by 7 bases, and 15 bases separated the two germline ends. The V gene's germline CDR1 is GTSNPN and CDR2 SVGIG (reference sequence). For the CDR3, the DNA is TGTGCCTGGAGTGTTAACACAGGGTTAAGTGGCTACACCTTC. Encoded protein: CAWSVNTGLSGYTF.

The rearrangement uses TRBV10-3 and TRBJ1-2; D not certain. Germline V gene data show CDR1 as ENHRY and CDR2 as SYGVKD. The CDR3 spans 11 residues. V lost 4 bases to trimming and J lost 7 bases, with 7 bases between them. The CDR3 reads CAISVLSGYTF. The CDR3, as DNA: TGTGCCATCAGTGTGCTCTCTGGCTACACCTTC.

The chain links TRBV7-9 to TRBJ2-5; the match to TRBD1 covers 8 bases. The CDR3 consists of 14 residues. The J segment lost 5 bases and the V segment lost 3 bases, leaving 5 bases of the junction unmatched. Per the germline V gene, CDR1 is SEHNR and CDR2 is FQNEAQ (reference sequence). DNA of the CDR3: TGTGCCAGCAGCTTTAGGACAGGGCATGAGACCCAGTACTTC. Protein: CASSFRTGHETQYF.

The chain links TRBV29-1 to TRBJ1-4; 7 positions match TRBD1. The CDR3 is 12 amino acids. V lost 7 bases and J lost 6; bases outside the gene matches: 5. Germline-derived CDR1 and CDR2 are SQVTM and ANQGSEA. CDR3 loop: CSAQGIDEKLFF. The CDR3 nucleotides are TGCAGCGCACAGGGGATTGATGAAAAACTGTTTTTT.

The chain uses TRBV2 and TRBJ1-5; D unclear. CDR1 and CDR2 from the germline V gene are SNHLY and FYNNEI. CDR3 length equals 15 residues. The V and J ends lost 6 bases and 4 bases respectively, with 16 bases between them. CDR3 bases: TGTGCCAGCAGCCTGAAAACTGCGGGGAATCAGCCCCAGCATTTT. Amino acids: CASSLKTAGNQPQHF.

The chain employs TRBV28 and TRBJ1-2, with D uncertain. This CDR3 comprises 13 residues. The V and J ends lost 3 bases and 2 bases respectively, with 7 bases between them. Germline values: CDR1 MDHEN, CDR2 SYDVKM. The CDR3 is CASSFLGNYGYTF. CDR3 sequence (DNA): TGTGCCAGCAGTTTCTTAGGGAACTATGGCTACACCTTC.

The CDR3, as DNA: TGTGCCAGCAGTTTCGGGGGTAGCTCCTACAATGAGCAGTTCTTC. Translated, it gives CASSFGGSSYNEQFF. This rearrangement joins TRBV28 to TRBJ2-1; TRBD2 might be the D (6 bases). The CDR3 is made up of 15 amino acids. Germline V gives CDR1 MDHEN, CDR2 SYDVKM. V dropped 3 bases and J dropped 0 bases, with 9 bases sitting between them.

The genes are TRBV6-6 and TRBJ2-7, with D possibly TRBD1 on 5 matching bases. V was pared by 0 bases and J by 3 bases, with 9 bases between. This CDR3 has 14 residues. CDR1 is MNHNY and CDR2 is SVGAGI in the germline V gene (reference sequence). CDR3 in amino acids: CASSYSEGVYEQYF. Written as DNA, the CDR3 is TGTGCCAGCAGTTACTCGGAAGGGGTCTACGAGCAGTACTTC.